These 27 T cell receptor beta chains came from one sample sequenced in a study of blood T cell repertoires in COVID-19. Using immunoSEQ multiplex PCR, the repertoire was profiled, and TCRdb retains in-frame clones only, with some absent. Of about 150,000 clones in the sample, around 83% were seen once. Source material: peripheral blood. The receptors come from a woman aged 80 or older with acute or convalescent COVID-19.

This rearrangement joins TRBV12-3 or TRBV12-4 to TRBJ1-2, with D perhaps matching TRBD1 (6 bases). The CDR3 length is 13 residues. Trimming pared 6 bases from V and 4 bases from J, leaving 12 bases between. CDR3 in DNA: TGTGCCAGCAGCCCGACAGGAGCCTATGGCTACACCTTC. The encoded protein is CASSPTGAYGYTF.

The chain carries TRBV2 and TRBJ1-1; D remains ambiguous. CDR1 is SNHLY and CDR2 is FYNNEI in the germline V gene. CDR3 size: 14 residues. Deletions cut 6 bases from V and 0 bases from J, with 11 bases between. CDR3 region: CASRIRLMNTEAFF. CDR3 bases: TGTGCCAGCAGAATCAGGCTGATGAACACTGAAGCTTTCTTT.

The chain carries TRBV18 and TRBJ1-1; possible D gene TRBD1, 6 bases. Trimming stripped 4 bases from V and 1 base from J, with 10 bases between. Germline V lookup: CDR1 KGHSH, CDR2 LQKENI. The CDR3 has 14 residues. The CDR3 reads CASSLQGRNTEAFF. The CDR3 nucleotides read TGTGCCAGCTCACTACAGGGTAGGAACACTGAAGCTTTCTTT. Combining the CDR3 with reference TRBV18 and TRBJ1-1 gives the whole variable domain NAGVMQNPRHLVRRRGQEARLRCSPMKGHSHVYWYRQLPEEGLKFMVYLQKENIIDESGMPKERFSAEFPKEGPSILRIQQVVRGDSAAYFCASSLQGRNTEAFFGQGTRLTVV.

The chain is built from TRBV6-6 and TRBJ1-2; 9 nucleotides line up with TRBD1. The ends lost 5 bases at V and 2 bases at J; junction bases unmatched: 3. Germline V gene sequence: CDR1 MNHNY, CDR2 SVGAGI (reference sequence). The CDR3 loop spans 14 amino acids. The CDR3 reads CASSKQGANYGYTF. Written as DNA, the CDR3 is TGTGCCAGCAGTAAACAGGGGGCCAACTATGGCTACACCTTC.

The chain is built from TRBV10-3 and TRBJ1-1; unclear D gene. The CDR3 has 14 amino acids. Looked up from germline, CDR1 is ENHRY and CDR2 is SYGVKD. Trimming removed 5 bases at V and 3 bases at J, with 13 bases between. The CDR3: CAISILGKDTEAFF. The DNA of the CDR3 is TGTGCCATCAGTATACTCGGGAAGGACACTGAAGCTTTCTTT.

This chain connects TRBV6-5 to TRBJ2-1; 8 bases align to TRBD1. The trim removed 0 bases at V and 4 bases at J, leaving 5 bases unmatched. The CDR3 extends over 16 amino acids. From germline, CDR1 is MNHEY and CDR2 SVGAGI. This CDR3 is CASSYSRGRRYNEQFF. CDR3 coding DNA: TGTGCCAGCAGTTACTCCAGGGGGCGACGGTACAATGAGCAGTTCTTC.

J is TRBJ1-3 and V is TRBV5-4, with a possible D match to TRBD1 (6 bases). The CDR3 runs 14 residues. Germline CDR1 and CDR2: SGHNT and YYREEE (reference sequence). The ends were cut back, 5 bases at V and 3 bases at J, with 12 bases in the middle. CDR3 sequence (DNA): TGTGCCAGCAGTTCGGACAGCTTTGGAAACACCATATATTTT. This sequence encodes CASSSDSFGNTIYF.

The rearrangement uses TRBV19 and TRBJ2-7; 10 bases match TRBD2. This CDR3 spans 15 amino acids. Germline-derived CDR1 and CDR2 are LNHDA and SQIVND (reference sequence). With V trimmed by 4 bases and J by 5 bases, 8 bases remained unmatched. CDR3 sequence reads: CASSTNSGGRDEQYF. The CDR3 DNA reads TGTGCCAGTAGTACCAATAGCGGGGGGCGGGACGAGCAGTACTTC.

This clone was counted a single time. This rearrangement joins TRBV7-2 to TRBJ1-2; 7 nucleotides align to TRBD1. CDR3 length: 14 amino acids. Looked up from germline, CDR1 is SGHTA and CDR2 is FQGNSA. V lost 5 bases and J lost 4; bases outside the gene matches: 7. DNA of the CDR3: TGTGCCAGCAGCCCGTTTCGGGACAGCTATGGCTACACCTTC. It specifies CASSPFRDSYGYTF. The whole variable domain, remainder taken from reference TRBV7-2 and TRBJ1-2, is GAGVSQSPSNKVTEKGKDVELRCDPISGHTALYWYRQSLGQGLEFLIYFQGNSAPDKSGLPSDRFSAERTGGSVSTLTIQRTQQEDSAVYLCASSPFRDSYGYTFGSGTRLTVV.

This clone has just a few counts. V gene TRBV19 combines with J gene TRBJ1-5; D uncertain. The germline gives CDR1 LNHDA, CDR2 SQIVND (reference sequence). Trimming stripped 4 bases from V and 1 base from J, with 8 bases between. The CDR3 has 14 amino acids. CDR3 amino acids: CASSTTPSNQPQHF. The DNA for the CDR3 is TGTGCCAGTAGTACGACACCCAGCAATCAGCCCCAGCATTTT.

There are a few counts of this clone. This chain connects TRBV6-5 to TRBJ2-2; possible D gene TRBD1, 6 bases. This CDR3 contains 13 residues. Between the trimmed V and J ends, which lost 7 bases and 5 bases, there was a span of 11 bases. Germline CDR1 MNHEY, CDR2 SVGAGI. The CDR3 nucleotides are TGTGCCAGCACCCCAGGACAGACCGGGGAGCTGTTTTTT. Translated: CASTPGQTGELFF.

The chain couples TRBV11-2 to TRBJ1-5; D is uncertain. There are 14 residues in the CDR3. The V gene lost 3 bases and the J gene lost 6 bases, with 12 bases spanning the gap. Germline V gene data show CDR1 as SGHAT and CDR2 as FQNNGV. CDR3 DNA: TGTGCCAGCAGCTTGGACGGGGTGGCTCAGCCCCAGCATTTT. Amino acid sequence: CASSLDGVAQPQHF.

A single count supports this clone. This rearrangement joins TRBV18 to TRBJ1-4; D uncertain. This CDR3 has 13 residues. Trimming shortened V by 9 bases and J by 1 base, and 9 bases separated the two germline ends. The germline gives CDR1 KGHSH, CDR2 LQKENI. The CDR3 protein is CASRLLTNEKLFF. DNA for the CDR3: TGTGCCAGTCGACTCCTAACTAATGAAAAACTGTTTTTT.

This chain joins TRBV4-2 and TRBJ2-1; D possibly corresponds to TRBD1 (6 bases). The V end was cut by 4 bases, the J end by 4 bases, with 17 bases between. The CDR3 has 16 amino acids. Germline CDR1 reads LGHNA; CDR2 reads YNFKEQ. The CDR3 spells CASSLTQGTSYNEQFF. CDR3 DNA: TGTGCCAGCAGCCTTACCCAGGGGACCTCTTACAATGAGCAGTTCTTC.

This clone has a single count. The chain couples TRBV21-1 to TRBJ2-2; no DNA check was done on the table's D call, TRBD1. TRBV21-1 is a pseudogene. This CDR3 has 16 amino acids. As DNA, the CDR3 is TGTGCCAGCAGAGTAACCGGGACAGCGAACACCGGGGAGCTGTTTTTT. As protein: CASRVTGTANTGELFF.

CDR3 sequence (DNA): TGCGCCAGCAGCCAAGAGGGGACAGGTGGAAACACCATATATTTT. Its protein is CASSQEGTGGNTIYF. The chain joins TRBV4-3 to TRBJ1-3; 8 bases line up with TRBD1. This CDR3 is built from 15 residues. V gave up 0 bases and J gave up 3 bases; unmatched junction bases: 1. Germline V gene data show CDR1 as LGHNA and CDR2 as YSLEER.

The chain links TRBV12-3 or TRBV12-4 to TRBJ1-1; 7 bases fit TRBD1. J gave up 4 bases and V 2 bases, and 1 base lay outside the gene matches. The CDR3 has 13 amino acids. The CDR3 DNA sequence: TGTGCCAGCAGTTTAAGGGACAGCACTGAAGCTTTCTTT. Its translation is CASSLRDSTEAFF.

CDR3 nucleotide sequence: TGCGCCAGCAGCCAAGGGGCTTTTGCGAACACCGGGGAGCTGTTTTTT. It encodes CASSQGAFANTGELFF. The chain employs TRBV5-1 and TRBJ2-2, with D perhaps matching TRBD1 (5 bases). The length of the CDR3 is 16 residues. The V gene lost 4 bases and the J gene lost 0 bases, with 13 bases spanning the gap. CDR1 and CDR2 from the germline V gene are SGHRS and YFSETQ.

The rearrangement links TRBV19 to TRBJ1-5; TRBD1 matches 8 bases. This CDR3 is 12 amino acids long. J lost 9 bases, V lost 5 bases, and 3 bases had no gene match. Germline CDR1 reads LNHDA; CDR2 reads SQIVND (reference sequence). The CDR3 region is CASSPRGRPQHF. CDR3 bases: TGTGCCAGTAGTCCCAGGGGGCGGCCCCAGCATTTT.

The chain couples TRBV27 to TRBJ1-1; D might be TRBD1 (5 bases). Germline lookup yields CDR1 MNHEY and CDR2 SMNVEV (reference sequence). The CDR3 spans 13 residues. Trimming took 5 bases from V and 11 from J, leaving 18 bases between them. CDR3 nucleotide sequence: TGTGCCAGCAGTCCCCCGGGGGGGACGGTGGCTTTCTTT. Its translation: CASSPPGGTVAFF.

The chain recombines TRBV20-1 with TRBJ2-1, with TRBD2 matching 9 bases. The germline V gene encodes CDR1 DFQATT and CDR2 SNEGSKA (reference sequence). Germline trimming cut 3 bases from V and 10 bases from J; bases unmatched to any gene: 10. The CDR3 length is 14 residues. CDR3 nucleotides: TGCAGTGCTAGTGAAGCGGGGGGCCTAGGGGAGCAGTTCTTC. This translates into CSASEAGGLGEQFF.

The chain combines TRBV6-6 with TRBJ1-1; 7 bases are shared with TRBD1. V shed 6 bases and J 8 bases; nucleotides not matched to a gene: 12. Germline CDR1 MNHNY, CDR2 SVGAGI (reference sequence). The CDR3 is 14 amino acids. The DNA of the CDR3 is TGTGCCAGCAGCCCGAGGGTAGACAGGGCCGAAGCTTTCTTT. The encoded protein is CASSPRVDRAEAFF.

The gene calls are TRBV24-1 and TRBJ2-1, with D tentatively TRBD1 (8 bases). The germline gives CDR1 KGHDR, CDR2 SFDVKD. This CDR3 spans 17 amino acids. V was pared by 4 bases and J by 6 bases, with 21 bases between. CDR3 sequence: CATSEGDRSWGGNEQFF. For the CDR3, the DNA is TGTGCCACCAGTGAAGGGGACAGGTCCTGGGGGGGCAATGAGCAGTTCTTC.

CDR3 nucleotide sequence: TGTGCCTGGAGTGAAGGGACAGTGATAGCCTACGAGCAGTACTTC. Amino acids: CAWSEGTVIAYEQYF. The chain employs TRBV30 and TRBJ2-7; TRBD1 aligns across 7 bases. The CDR3 covers 15 residues. In germline, CDR1 is GTSNPN, CDR2 SVGIG (reference sequence). After removal of 1 base from V and 2 bases from J, the junction contained 8 bases not matched to a gene. Supplemented by reference TRBV30 and TRBJ2-7, the full variable domain reads SQTIHQWPATLVQPVGSPLSLECTVEGTSNPNLYWYRQAAGRGLQLLFYSVGIGQISSEVPQNLSASRPQDRQFILSSKKLLLSDSGFYLCAWSEGTVIAYEQYFGPGTRLTVT.

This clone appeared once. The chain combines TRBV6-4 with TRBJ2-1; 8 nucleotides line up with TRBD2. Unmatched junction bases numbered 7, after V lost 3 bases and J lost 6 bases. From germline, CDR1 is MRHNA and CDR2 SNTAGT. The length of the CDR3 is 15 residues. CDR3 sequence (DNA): TGTGCCAGCAGTGATCACGGGGGGGCTCTCAATGAGCAGTTCTTC. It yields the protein CASSDHGGALNEQFF.

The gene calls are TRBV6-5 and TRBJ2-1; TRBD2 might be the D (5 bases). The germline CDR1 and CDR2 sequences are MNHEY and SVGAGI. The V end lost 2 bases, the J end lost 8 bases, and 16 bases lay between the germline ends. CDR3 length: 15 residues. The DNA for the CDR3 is TGTGCCAGCAGTTACCCGATGGAGAGCGGAGATGAGCAGTTCTTC. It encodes CASSYPMESGDEQFF.

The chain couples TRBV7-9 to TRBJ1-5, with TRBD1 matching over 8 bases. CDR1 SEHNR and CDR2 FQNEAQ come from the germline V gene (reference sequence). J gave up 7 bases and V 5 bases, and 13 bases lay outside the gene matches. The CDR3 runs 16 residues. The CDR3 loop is CASSRQGPTWGQPQHF. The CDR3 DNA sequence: TGTGCCAGCAGCCGACAGGGGCCGACTTGGGGGCAGCCCCAGCATTTT.